This TCR beta chain originates from a study of CD8 T cells in Susac syndrome. The sequenced target, TCR beta, came from blood CD8+ and CD4+ T cells. The study used treatment-naive patients who had stable or active relapsing-remitting disease as multiple sclerosis controls. FACS enriched CD8+ TEMRA cells, while bulk CD8+ and CD4+ were negatively isolated. Trimming stripped 6 bases from V and 0 bases from J, with 12 bases between. CDR1 is MNHEY and CDR2 is SMNVEV in the germline V gene (reference sequence). CDR3 length: 15 amino acids. RNA amounts of roughly 0.45 to 1 ug underwent reverse transcription with random hexamers. It was immunoSEQ multiplex PCR that amplified TCR beta CDR3 across 54 Vbeta and 13 Jbeta. TCRdb itself ran the immunoSEQ multiplex PCR reads through MiXCR, one entry per CDR3 protein. The data hold roughly 400,000 distinct CDR3 sequences, with roughly 85% observed a single time.

The chain recombines TRBV27 with TRBJ2-1, with D tentatively TRBD2 (6 bases). The source is a human donor with multiple sclerosis. The sample taken for sequencing was CD8+ T cells from PBMCs. The CDR3 DNA reads as TGTGCCAGCAGCATCATGACTAGCTCCTACAATGAGCAGTTCTTC. Amino acid sequence: CASSIMTSSYNEQFF.